Below, 30 T cell receptor beta chains from the same sample are listed, as sequenced in a study of T cell repertoires in cytomegalovirus infection. MiXCR, applied by TCRdb to the reads, yields one record per CDR3 protein. The sample includes nearly 650,000 distinct CDR3 sequences, approximately 24% seen only once; the top ten take 7% to 9%. Material for sequencing was CD8+ T cells from PBMCs. The receptors stem from a human donor in good health (CMV status not recorded). Some clones in this sample may be carry-over from other donors' samples.

This clonotype was counted a few times. The chain has TRBV6-2 or TRBV6-3 and TRBJ2-1, with D possibly matching TRBD2 (6 bases). V lost 2 bases, J lost 10 bases, and 18 bases lay in between. CDR3 size: 15 residues. Germline CDR1 MNHEY, CDR2 SVGEGT. This CDR3 is CASSYGRGSLGEQFF. The CDR3 DNA reads as TGTGCCAGCAGTTACGGGCGGGGTTCTTTAGGAGAGCAGTTCTTC.

The rearrangement links TRBV7-8 to TRBJ2-3, with D maybe TRBD2 (6 bases). CDR3 length: 15 residues. Deletions cut 1 base from V and 3 bases from J, with 11 bases between. The germline V gene has CDR1 SGHVS and CDR2 FQNEAQ. The CDR3 DNA is TGTGCCAGCAGCTTAGATTGGGGGGAGACAGATACGCAGTATTTT. It specifies CASSLDWGETDTQYF.

This clonotype was seen a few times. The chain employs TRBV7-2 and TRBJ2-5; D call uncertain. V was shortened by 1 base and J by 5 bases, with 5 bases between the two germline ends. From germline, CDR1 is SGHTA and CDR2 FQGNSA. This CDR3 comprises 12 residues. The DNA of the CDR3 is TGTGCCAGCAGCTTAGAGCTTGAGACCCAGTACTTC. The encoded protein is CASSLELETQYF. The variable domain in full, completed from reference TRBV7-2 and TRBJ2-5, reads GAGVSQSPSNKVTEKGKDVELRCDPISGHTALYWYRQSLGQGLEFLIYFQGNSAPDKSGLPSDRFSAERTGGSVSTLTIQRTQQEDSAVYLCASSLELETQYFGPGTRLLVL.

There are a few counts of this clonotype. The chain uses TRBV7-9 and TRBJ2-3; D not certain. V was cut by 2 bases and J by 6 bases, with 6 bases left in between. The CDR3 extends over 12 amino acids. Looked up from germline, CDR1 is SEHNR and CDR2 is FQNEAQ (reference sequence). The CDR3 spells CASSLIRDTQYF. In DNA form, the CDR3 reads TGTGCCAGCAGCTTAATACGGGATACGCAGTATTTT.

This clonotype was seen a handful of times. V and J are TRBV7-9 and TRBJ2-7; no clear D. V shed 1 base and J shed 4 bases, with 14 bases lying between them. The germline CDR1 and CDR2 sequences are SEHNR and FQNEAQ (reference sequence). The CDR3 totals 15 residues. CDR3 DNA: TGTGCCAGCAGCTTAGGTGGGCAGCGCCTTTACGAGCAGTACTTC. Translation gives CASSLGGQRLYEQYF.

This clonotype has at least ten counts. V and J are TRBV13 and TRBJ1-1, with unresolved D. Germline V lookup: CDR1 PRHDT, CDR2 FYEKMQ (reference sequence). This CDR3 contains 13 residues. The V and J ends lost 5 bases and 1 base respectively, with 8 bases between them. The CDR3 DNA reads TGTGCCAGCAGCCCGGGGAAGAACACTGAAGCTTTCTTT. Translating it yields CASSPGKNTEAFF.

The chain carries TRBV6-5 and TRBJ2-2; D is unclear. V was trimmed by 2 bases and J by 3 bases, leaving 4 bases between them. Per the germline V gene, CDR1 is MNHEY and CDR2 is SVGAGI. The length of the CDR3 is 13 residues. CDR3: CASSYHDTGELFF. CDR3 DNA sequence: TGTGCCAGCAGTTACCACGACACCGGGGAGCTGTTTTTT.

The chain employs TRBV12-3 or TRBV12-4 and TRBJ2-5; 10 nucleotides match TRBD2. With 8 bases clipped from V and 2 bases from J, the junction kept 11 bases outside the gene matches. CDR3 length: 16 residues. The CDR3 spells CASLGGTSVDQETQYF. The CDR3 coding sequence is TGTGCCAGCTTGGGCGGGACTAGCGTGGATCAAGAGACCCAGTACTTC.

This clonotype was found many times. This sequence joins TRBV7-2 and TRBJ1-1; the D is unclear. Germline lookup yields CDR1 SGHTA and CDR2 FQGNSA. The length of the CDR3 is 12 residues. Deletions cut 1 base from V and 7 bases from J, with 7 bases between. This CDR3 is CASSLELGEAFF. DNA of the CDR3: TGTGCCAGCAGCTTAGAGTTGGGTGAAGCTTTCTTT.

This clonotype showed up just once. The junction and the germline gene differ at one end; a read error may be behind it. The J gene is TRBJ2-5, the V gene TRBV7-3, with TRBD2 matching 11 bases. Germline assignment: CDR1 SGHTA and CDR2 FQGTGA. The CDR3 sequence is 17 residues long. CDR3: CSSSFPKLAGARETQYF. In DNA, the CDR3 is TGTTCCAGCAGCTTCCCTAAACTAGCGGGGGCAAGGGAGACCCAGTACTTC.

This clonotype was detected many times. The CDR3, as DNA: TGTGCCAGCACATCGGGGTCCTACAATGAGCAGTTCTTC. Translation gives CASTSGSYNEQFF. The chain joins TRBV6-5 to TRBJ2-1; weak D call: TRBD2 (5 bases). V was cut by 7 bases and J by 1 base, with 8 bases left in between. CDR3 length: 13 residues. Germline V gene data show CDR1 as MNHEY and CDR2 as SVGAGI.

This clonotype has only a few counts. The chain carries TRBV7-2 and TRBJ1-1, with D unclear. V dropped 3 bases and J dropped 2 bases, with 13 bases sitting between them. Germline loops: CDR1 SGHTA, CDR2 FQGNSA. This CDR3 has 15 residues. The CDR3 loop reads CASSFRETLNTEAFF. CDR3 nucleotide sequence: TGTGCCAGCAGCTTTAGGGAGACATTAAACACTGAAGCTTTCTTT.

The gene calls are TRBV27 and TRBJ2-3; D uncertain. Per the germline V gene, CDR1 is MNHEY and CDR2 is SMNVEV (reference sequence). V lost 3 bases to trimming and J lost 4 bases, with 8 bases between them. CDR3 size: 13 residues. The CDR3 sequence is CASSLRQADTQYF. The CDR3 coding sequence is TGTGCCAGCAGTTTGCGGCAGGCAGATACGCAGTATTTT.

The chain has TRBV28 and TRBJ1-5; the D is unclear. Germline loops: CDR1 MDHEN, CDR2 SYDVKM. V was pared by 7 bases and J by 7 bases, with 11 bases between. This CDR3 region has 12 residues. CDR3 in amino acids: CASTPSRQPQHF. The CDR3 DNA is TGTGCCAGCACACCCTCTAGACAGCCCCAGCATTTT. Full variable domain (rest looked up from reference TRBV28 and TRBJ1-5): DVKVTQSSRYLVKRTGEKVFLECVQDMDHENMFWYRQDPGLGLRLIYFSYDVKMKEKGDIPEGYSVSREKKERFSLILESASTNQTSMYLCASTPSRQPQHFGDGTRLSIL.

This clonotype was recorded many times. This rearrangement joins TRBV28 to TRBJ2-7; TRBD2 matches 10 bases. The CDR3 spans 15 residues. Per germline, CDR1 MDHEN and CDR2 SYDVKM. V trimming: 5 bases; J trimming: 5 bases; junction bases outside the gene matches: 9. The CDR3 is CASSRERGGQNEQYV. The CDR3 DNA follows: TGTGCCAGCAGTCGTGAGCGGGGGGGCCAAAACGAGCAGTACGTC.

This clonotype was counted a few times. J is TRBJ2-1 and V is TRBV7-6, with D perhaps matching TRBD2 (5 bases). The CDR3 loop spans 14 amino acids. The germline CDR1 and CDR2 sequences are SGHVS and FNYEAQ. Trimming took off 4 bases at V and 1 base at J, with 8 bases between the two ends. CDR3 loop: CASSSRTSYNEQFF. The DNA for the CDR3 is TGTGCCAGCAGCTCACGGACTTCCTACAATGAGCAGTTCTTC.

This clonotype has only a few counts. CDR3 DNA sequence: TGTGCCAGCAGCCCTCAGGGTGAGAGGCAAGAGACCCAGTACTTC. Translated: CASSPQGERQETQYF. The chain couples TRBV11-3 to TRBJ2-5; D might be TRBD1 (5 bases). Deletions cut 5 bases from V and 2 bases from J, with 15 bases between. The germline V gene has CDR1 SGHNT and CDR2 YENEEA. The CDR3 contains 15 residues.

In this sample, this clonotype turned up many times. The genes are TRBV28 and TRBJ2-1, with a weak D call TRBD1 (5 bases). V was cut by 5 bases and J by 0 bases, with 17 bases left in between. The germline V gene encodes CDR1 MDHEN and CDR2 SYDVKM. CDR3 length: 17 amino acids. The CDR3 protein is CASSLSQVPSSYNEQFF. The CDR3 nucleotides are TGTGCCAGCAGTCTATCACAGGTTCCGAGCTCCTACAATGAGCAGTTCTTC.

This clonotype was recorded a few times. This sequence joins TRBV12-3 or TRBV12-4 and TRBJ2-7, with D perhaps given as TRBD1 or TRBD2 (5 bases each). Trimming cost V 4 bases and J 4 bases, with 11 bases left between them. The CDR3 length is 13 residues. The CDR3: CASSSWDPYEQYF. The CDR3 nucleotides read TGTGCCAGCAGTTCCTGGGACCCTTACGAGCAGTACTTC.

This chain uses TRBV6-2 or TRBV6-3 with TRBJ1-4; the D is unclear. Per germline, CDR1 MNHEY and CDR2 SVGEGT. V gave up 4 bases and J gave up 8 bases, with 8 bases separating them. This CDR3 spans 12 amino acids. This CDR3 reads CASSWTPEKLFF. In DNA form, the CDR3 reads TGTGCCAGCAGTTGGACGCCCGAAAAACTGTTTTTT.

This clonotype was detected ten times or more. Here the CDR3 reads CASTPEGGTKETQYF. CDR3 coding DNA: TGTGCCAGCACCCCCGAGGGGGGGACGAAAGAGACCCAGTACTTC. J is TRBJ2-5 and V is TRBV7-8; perhaps TRBD2 as D (7 bases). The CDR3 runs 15 residues. Trimming left V 7 bases short and J 3 bases short, with 18 bases between. In germline, CDR1 is SGHVS, CDR2 FQNEAQ.

This clonotype was found many times. The rearrangement links TRBV7-9 to TRBJ2-1, with D perhaps TRBD1 (6 bases). This CDR3 has 16 amino acids. Trimming shortened V by 1 base and J by 8 bases, and 18 bases separated the two germline ends. Germline V gene lookup returns CDR1 SEHNR and CDR2 FQNEAQ (reference sequence). The CDR3 DNA reads TGTGCCAGCAGCTTAGTGGGGGCCCGTGTGGGCTATGAGCAGTTCTTC. Protein sequence: CASSLVGARVGYEQFF.

This clonotype was observed a few times. The rearrangement uses TRBV6-6 and TRBJ2-3; D is uncertain. Germline V gene data show CDR1 as MNHNY and CDR2 as SVGAGI (reference sequence). Trimming removed 6 bases at V and 1 base at J, with 11 bases between. This CDR3 is 14 amino acids long. This CDR3 is CASSPPLGTDTQYF. DNA for the CDR3: TGTGCCAGCAGCCCACCCCTAGGCACAGATACGCAGTATTTT.

The V and J genes are TRBV18 and TRBJ2-3; D might be TRBD2 (5 bases). V shed 0 bases and J shed 4 bases, with 8 bases lying between them. Germline V gene sequence: CDR1 KGHSH, CDR2 LQKENI. CDR3 length: 14 amino acids. Here the CDR3 reads CASSPPEEPDTQYF. CDR3 coding DNA: TGTGCCAGCTCACCACCGGAGGAGCCAGATACGCAGTATTTT.

This clonotype was seen only once. V gene TRBV7-6 combines with J gene TRBJ2-1; D remains unclear. The CDR3 consists of 15 residues. V shed 5 bases and J shed 4 bases, with 15 bases lying between them. Germline CDR1 SGHVS, CDR2 FNYEAQ. CDR3 protein: CASSPAGVGYNEQFF. The CDR3, as DNA: TGTGCCAGCAGCCCCGCCGGAGTGGGGTACAATGAGCAGTTCTTC.

This clonotype was recorded a few times. This chain uses TRBV28 with TRBJ2-7; D perhaps matches TRBD1 (6 bases). Germline CDR1 is MDHEN and CDR2 is SYDVKM. The germline V and J ends were trimmed by 5 bases and 1 base, with 15 bases remaining between them. This CDR3 has 15 residues. The CDR3 DNA is TGTGCCAGCAGTCCCCCCCGGGGACATTCCTACGAGCAGTACGTC. This sequence encodes CASSPPRGHSYEQYV.

This clonotype was seen a few times. The V and J genes are TRBV28 and TRBJ2-1; 8 bases agree with TRBD2. Germline CDR1 is MDHEN and CDR2 is SYDVKM. The CDR3 spans 15 residues. V was pared by 7 bases and J by 7 bases, with 12 bases of the junction left unmatched. CDR3 in amino acids: CASIRGGRVGNEQFF. The CDR3 DNA sequence: TGTGCCAGCATTCGGGGGGGCCGGGTCGGTAATGAGCAGTTCTTC.

The chain links TRBV20-1 to TRBJ1-5; D may be TRBD1 (5 bases). Per germline, CDR1 DFQATT and CDR2 SNEGSKA (reference sequence). The ends were cut back, 0 bases at V and 7 bases at J, with 16 bases in the middle. The CDR3 totals 15 residues. The DNA for the CDR3 is TGCAGTGCTAGAGACACGGGACGGCCCCAACAGCCCCAGCATTTT. Its protein product is CSARDTGRPQQPQHF.

The chain has TRBV14 and TRBJ2-7; 8 nucleotides align to TRBD1. The CDR3 is 15 residues long. V lost 1 base to trimming and J lost 5 bases; unmatched junction nucleotides: 7. Germline V CDR1 and CDR2: SGHDN, FVKESK. In DNA form, the CDR3 reads TGTGCCAGCAGCCAAGTGGCAGGGGGCTGGGACGAGCAGTACTTC. It translates to CASSQVAGGWDEQYF.

This clonotype was counted ten times or more. The chain joins TRBV7-2 to TRBJ1-6; no clear D gene. Between the trimmed V and J ends, which lost 7 bases and 6 bases, there was a span of 19 bases. The CDR3 is 16 residues long. The germline V gene encodes CDR1 SGHTA and CDR2 FQGNSA. Here the CDR3 reads CASTPFPTVINSPLHF. CDR3 DNA sequence: TGTGCCAGCACCCCATTCCCCACAGTGATTAATTCACCCCTCCACTTT.